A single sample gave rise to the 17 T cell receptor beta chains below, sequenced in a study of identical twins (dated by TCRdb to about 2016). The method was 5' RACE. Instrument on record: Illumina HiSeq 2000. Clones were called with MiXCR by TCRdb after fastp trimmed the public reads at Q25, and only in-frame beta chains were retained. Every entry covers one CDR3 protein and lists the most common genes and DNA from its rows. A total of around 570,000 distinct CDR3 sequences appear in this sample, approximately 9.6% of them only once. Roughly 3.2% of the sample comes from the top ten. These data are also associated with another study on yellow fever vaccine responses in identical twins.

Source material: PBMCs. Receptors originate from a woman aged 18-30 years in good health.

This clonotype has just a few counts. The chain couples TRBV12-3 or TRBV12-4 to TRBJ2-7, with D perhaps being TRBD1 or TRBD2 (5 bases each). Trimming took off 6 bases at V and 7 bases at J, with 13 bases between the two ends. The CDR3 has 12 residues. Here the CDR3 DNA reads TGTGCCAGCAGGAGGGGTGGTGTGGAGCAGTACTTC. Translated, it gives CASRRGGVEQYF.

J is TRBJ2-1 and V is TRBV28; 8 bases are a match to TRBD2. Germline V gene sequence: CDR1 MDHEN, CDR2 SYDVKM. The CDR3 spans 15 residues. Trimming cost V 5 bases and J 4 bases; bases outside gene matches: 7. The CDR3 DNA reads TGTGCCAGCAGTCGCAGGACTAGCCCATACAATGAGCAGTTCTTC. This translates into CASSRRTSPYNEQFF.

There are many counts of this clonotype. The CDR3 region has the DNA TGCAGTGCTACGAGCGGGATGCCCTCCTACGAGCAGTACTTC. The encoded protein is CSATSGMPSYEQYF. The chain has TRBV20-1 and TRBJ2-7, with 7 bases identical to TRBD2. The V segment lost 4 bases and the J segment 0 bases; nucleotides outside the gene matches: 6. The CDR3 consists of 14 residues. Germline V gene data show CDR1 as DFQATT and CDR2 as SNEGSKA (reference sequence).

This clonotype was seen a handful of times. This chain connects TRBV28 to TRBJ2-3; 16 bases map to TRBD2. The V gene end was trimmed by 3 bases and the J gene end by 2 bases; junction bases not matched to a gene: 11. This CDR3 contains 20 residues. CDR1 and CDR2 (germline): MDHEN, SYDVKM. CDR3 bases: TGTGCCAGCAGTTTCCCCGGGACTAGCGGGAGGGCCCACAACACAGATACGCAGTATTTT. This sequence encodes CASSFPGTSGRAHNTDTQYF. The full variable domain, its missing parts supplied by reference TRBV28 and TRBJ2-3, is DVKVTQSSRYLVKRTGEKVFLECVQDMDHENMFWYRQDPGLGLRLIYFSYDVKMKEKGDIPEGYSVSREKKERFSLILESASTNQTSMYLCASSFPGTSGRAHNTDTQYFGPGTRLTVL.

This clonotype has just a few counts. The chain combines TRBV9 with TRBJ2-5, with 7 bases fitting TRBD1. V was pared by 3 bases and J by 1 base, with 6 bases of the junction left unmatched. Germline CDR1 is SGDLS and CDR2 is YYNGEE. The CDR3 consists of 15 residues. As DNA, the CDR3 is TGTGCCAGCAGCGACCACCGGGACAGCCAAGAGACCCAGTACTTC. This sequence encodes CASSDHRDSQETQYF.

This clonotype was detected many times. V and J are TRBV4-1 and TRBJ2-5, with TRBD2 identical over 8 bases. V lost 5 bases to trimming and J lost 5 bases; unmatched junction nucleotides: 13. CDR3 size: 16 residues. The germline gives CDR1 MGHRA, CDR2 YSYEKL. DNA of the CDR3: TGCGCCAGCAGCTACGTCCCGGGACTAGTTACGGAGACCCAGTACTTC. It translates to CASSYVPGLVTETQYF.

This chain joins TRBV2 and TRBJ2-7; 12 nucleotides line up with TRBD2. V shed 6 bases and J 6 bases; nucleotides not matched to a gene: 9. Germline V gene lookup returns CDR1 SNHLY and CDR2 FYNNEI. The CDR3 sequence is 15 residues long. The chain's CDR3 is CASSATSGSVVEQYF. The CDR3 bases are TGTGCCAGCAGCGCGACTAGCGGGAGCGTGGTCGAGCAGTACTTC. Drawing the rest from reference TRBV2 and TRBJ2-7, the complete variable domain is EPEVTQTPSHQVTQMGQEVILRCVPISNHLYFYWYRQILGQKVEFLVSFYNNEISEKSEIFDDQFSVERPDGSNFTLKIRSTKLEDSAMYFCASSATSGSVVEQYFGPGTRLTVT.

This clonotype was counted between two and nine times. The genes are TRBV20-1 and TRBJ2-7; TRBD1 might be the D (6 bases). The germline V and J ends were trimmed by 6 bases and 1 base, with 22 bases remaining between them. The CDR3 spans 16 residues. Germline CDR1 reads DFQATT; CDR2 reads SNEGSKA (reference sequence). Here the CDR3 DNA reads TGCAGTGCGGTAGAGATCGTCCGGACAGCTTCCTACGAGCAGTACTTC. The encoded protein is CSAVEIVRTASYEQYF.

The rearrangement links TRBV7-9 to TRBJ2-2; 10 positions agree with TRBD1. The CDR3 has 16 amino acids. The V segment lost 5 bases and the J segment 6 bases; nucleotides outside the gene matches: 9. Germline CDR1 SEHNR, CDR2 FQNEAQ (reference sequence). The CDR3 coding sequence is TGTGCCAGCAGCCCTTCCGGGACAGGGGTGTCCGGGGAGCTGTTTTTT. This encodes CASSPSGTGVSGELFF.

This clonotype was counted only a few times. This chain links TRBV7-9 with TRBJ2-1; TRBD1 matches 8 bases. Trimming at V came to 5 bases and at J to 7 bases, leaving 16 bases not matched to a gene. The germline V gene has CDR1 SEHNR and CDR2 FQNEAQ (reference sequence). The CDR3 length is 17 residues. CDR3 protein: CASSTTRDRSMANEQFF. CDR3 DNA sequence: TGTGCCAGCAGCACAACTCGGGACAGGTCAATGGCAAATGAGCAGTTCTTC.

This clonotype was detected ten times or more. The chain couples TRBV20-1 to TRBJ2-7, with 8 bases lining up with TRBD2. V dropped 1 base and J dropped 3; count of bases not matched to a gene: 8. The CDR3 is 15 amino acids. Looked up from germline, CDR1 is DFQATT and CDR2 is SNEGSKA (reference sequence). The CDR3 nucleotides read TGCAGTGCTAGAGGAGAGGAGCGGGAGTTCTACGAGCAGTACTTC. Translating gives CSARGEEREFYEQYF.

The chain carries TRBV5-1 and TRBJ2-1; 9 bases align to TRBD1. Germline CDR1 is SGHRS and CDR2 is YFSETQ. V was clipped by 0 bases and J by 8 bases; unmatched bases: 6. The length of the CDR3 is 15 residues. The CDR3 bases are TGCGCCAGCAGCTTGGCTGGACAGGGGCCGGATGAGCAGTTCTTC. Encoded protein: CASSLAGQGPDEQFF.

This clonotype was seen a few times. The CDR3 region is CASSLVQGPNYGYTF. CDR3 nucleotides: TGTGCCAGCAGCTTAGTACAGGGTCCCAACTATGGCTACACCTTC. The chain has TRBV7-2 and TRBJ1-2; D might be TRBD1 (6 bases). From germline, CDR1 is SGHTA and CDR2 FQGNSA. V lost 1 base and J lost 2, with 11 bases in between. The CDR3 sequence is 15 residues long.

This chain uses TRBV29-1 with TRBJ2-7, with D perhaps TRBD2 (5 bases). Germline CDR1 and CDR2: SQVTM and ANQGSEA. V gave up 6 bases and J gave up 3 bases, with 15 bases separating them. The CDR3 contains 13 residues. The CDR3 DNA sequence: TGCAGCGTACACAGCGGCCTTAACTACGAGCAGTACTTC. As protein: CSVHSGLNYEQYF.

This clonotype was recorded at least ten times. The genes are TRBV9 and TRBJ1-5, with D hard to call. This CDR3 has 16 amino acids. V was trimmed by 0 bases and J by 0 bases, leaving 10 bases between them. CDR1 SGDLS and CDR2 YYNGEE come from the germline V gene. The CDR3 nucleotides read TGTGCCAGCAGCGTAGGTCCGGCAAATAGCAATCAGCCCCAGCATTTT. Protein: CASSVGPANSNQPQHF.

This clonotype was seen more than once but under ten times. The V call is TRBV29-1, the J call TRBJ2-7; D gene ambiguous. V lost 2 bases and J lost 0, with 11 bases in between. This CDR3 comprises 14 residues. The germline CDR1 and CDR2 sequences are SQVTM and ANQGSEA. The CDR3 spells CSVESPDASYEQYF. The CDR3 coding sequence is TGCAGCGTTGAATCGCCGGACGCCTCCTACGAGCAGTACTTC.

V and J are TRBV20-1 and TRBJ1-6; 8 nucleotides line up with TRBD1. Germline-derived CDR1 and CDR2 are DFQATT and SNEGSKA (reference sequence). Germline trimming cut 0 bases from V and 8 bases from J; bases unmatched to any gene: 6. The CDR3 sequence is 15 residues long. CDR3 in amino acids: CSARDRQGAYSPLHF. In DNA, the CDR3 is TGCAGTGCTAGAGATCGTCAGGGGGCTTATTCACCCCTCCACTTT.